These 27 T cell receptor beta chains originate from one sample sequenced in a study of T cells in localized non-small cell lung cancer. Using immunoSEQ multiplex PCR, the repertoire was profiled, and TCRdb retains in-frame clones only, with some absent. The sample contains 90,000 to 95,000 clones, roughly 87% of which appear only once. Sequenced here: peripheral blood, sampled before any cancer treatment. The receptors stem from a man aged 40 to 75 with stage I squamous cell lung carcinoma.

Written as DNA, the CDR3 is TGCGCCAGCAGCTTGGGACAGGGGGCGATGAACACTGAAGCTTTCTTT. The encoded protein is CASSLGQGAMNTEAFF. V and J are TRBV5-1 and TRBJ1-1; TRBD1 matches at 10 bases. The ends lost 0 bases at V and 0 bases at J; junction bases unmatched: 2. This CDR3 has 16 amino acids. CDR1 SGHRS and CDR2 YFSETQ come from the germline V gene.

The rearrangement joins TRBV7-6 to TRBJ2-1, with 8 bases fitting TRBD1. The trim removed 7 bases at V and 0 bases at J, leaving 11 bases unmatched. CDR3 length: 17 residues. The V gene's germline CDR1 is SGHVS and CDR2 FNYEAQ. CDR3 bases: TGTGCCAGCAAAGCTTGGGACAGGACGAGCTCCTACAATGAGCAGTTCTTC. It is translated as CASKAWDRTSSYNEQFF.

CDR3 DNA sequence: TGTGCCAGCAGCAGAGCACCGTCCCGGGGGCTCATGAACACTGAAGCTTTCTTT. Its protein is CASSRAPSRGLMNTEAFF. The rearrangement joins TRBV9 to TRBJ1-1, with a possible D match to TRBD1 (6 bases). V was clipped by 4 bases and J by 0 bases, with 22 bases between them. Germline V gene sequence: CDR1 SGDLS, CDR2 YYNGEE. The CDR3 covers 18 residues.

This rearrangement joins TRBV11-2 to TRBJ2-5; 10 nucleotides match TRBD2. Germline CDR1 reads SGHAT; CDR2 reads FQNNGV. V lost 4 bases and J lost 4; bases outside the gene matches: 9. This CDR3 is built from 16 residues. The CDR3 sequence is CASSSRSGGASETQYF. The CDR3 bases are TGTGCCAGCAGCTCCCGGAGCGGGGGGGCCTCAGAGACCCAGTACTTC. Based on the CDR3 plus reference TRBV11-2 and TRBJ2-5, the full variable domain is EAGVAQSPRYKIIEKRQSVAFWCNPISGHATLYWYQQILGQGPKLLIQFQNNGVVDDSQLPKDRFSAERLKGVDSTLKIQPAKLEDSAVYLCASSSRSGGASETQYFGPGTRLLVL.

The V gene is TRBV28, the J gene TRBJ1-2, with TRBD1 matching 7 bases. The CDR3 consists of 14 residues. The trim removed 6 bases at V and 3 bases at J, leaving 7 bases unmatched. The V gene's germline CDR1 is MDHEN and CDR2 SYDVKM. CDR3 region: CASSTQGGDYGYTF. CDR3 nucleotide sequence: TGTGCCAGCAGCACCCAGGGGGGGGACTATGGCTACACCTTC.

This clone has a single count. The rearrangement joins TRBV7-9 to TRBJ1-2, with no clear D. The germline V gene encodes CDR1 SEHNR and CDR2 FQNEAQ (reference sequence). The V end was cut by 4 bases, the J end by 8 bases, with 26 bases between. The CDR3 spans 17 residues. The CDR3 sequence: CASSSGITNTPGKGYTF. Written as DNA, the CDR3 is TGTGCCAGCAGCTCTGGTATCACCAACACCCCCGGGAAAGGCTACACCTTC.

The CDR3 region is CASSFKWANTIYF. CDR3 coding DNA: TGTGCCAGCAGCTTTAAGTGGGCCAACACCATATATTTT. The genes are TRBV5-4 and TRBJ1-3; D gene uncertain. The CDR3 runs 13 residues. Germline V gene sequence: CDR1 SGHNT, CDR2 YYREEE (reference sequence). Trimming pared 2 bases from V and 7 bases from J, leaving 10 bases between. The full variable domain, with the rest looked up from reference TRBV5-4 and TRBJ1-3, is ETGVTQSPTHLIKTRGQQVTLRCSSQSGHNTVSWYQQALGQGPQFIFQYYREEENGRGNFPPRFSGLQFPNYSSELNVNALELDDSALYLCASSFKWANTIYFGEGSWLTVV.

The chain uses TRBV19 and TRBJ1-3; D call uncertain. V gave up 6 bases and J gave up 3 bases, with 3 bases separating them. This CDR3 has 11 amino acids. Germline V gene data show CDR1 as LNHDA and CDR2 as SQIVND (reference sequence). The CDR3 here is CASSGGNTIYF. In DNA form, the CDR3 reads TGTGCCAGTAGCGGTGGAAACACCATATATTTT.

The chain combines TRBV4-1 with TRBJ2-1; TRBD2 matches 7 bases. Germline V gene data show CDR1 as MGHRA and CDR2 as YSYEKL. CDR3 length: 18 amino acids. The ends lost 4 bases at V and 4 bases at J; junction bases unmatched: 16. The CDR3 DNA sequence: TGCGCCAGCAGCCCCCTCTTGGCGGCACTAGCGCAATACAATGAGCAGTTCTTC. Residues: CASSPLLAALAQYNEQFF.

The J gene is TRBJ1-1, the V gene TRBV5-1; TRBD1 matches at 11 bases. The germline CDR1 and CDR2 sequences are SGHRS and YFSETQ. V was pared by 5 bases and J by 6 bases, with 9 bases of the junction left unmatched. The CDR3 spans 15 residues. In nucleotides, the CDR3 is TGCGCCAGCAGATCGGGACAGGGGGTTTTCTCTGAAGCTTTCTTT. It codes for CASRSGQGVFSEAFF.

The rearrangement uses TRBV11-2 and TRBJ2-7; 12 nucleotides align to TRBD2. V shed 3 bases, J shed 0 bases, and the junction held 3 bases outside the gene matches. The CDR3 is 16 amino acids. The germline CDR1 and CDR2 sequences are SGHAT and FQNNGV. In DNA, the CDR3 is TGTGCCAGCAGCTTTACTAGCGGGAGGAGCTCCTACGAGCAGTACTTC. Protein product: CASSFTSGRSSYEQYF.

V and J are TRBV28 and TRBJ2-3; D assignment may be TRBD1 or TRBD2 (5 bases each). Germline lookup yields CDR1 MDHEN and CDR2 SYDVKM. Trimming removed 7 bases from V and 0 bases from J, with 8 bases in between. This CDR3 has 13 amino acids. The CDR3, as DNA: TGTGCCAGCAATGGGGACAGCACAGATACGCAGTATTTT. As protein: CASNGDSTDTQYF.

The rearrangement uses TRBV6-1 and TRBJ1-2; a weak D match, TRBD1 (5 bases). V was cut by 6 bases and J by 7 bases, with 9 bases left in between. Germline V lookup: CDR1 MNHNS, CDR2 SASEGT. CDR3 size: 11 residues. The CDR3 sequence: CASRGESGYTF. The CDR3 DNA reads as TGTGCCAGCAGGGGGGAAAGTGGCTACACCTTC.

The chain links TRBV2 to TRBJ2-2; D possibly corresponds to TRBD2 (6 bases). V was pared by 6 bases and J by 5 bases, with 13 bases between. The CDR3 consists of 14 residues. CDR1 is SNHLY, CDR2 FYNNEI, per germline. Here the CDR3 DNA reads TGTGCCAGCAGATTTGGGGCGGGGACCGGGGAGCTGTTTTTT. Translation gives CASRFGAGTGELFF.

The chain is built from TRBV27 and TRBJ1-2, with 7 bases lining up with TRBD1. From germline, CDR1 is MNHEY and CDR2 SMNVEV (reference sequence). CDR3 length: 15 residues. Trimming at V came to 5 bases and at J to 6 bases, leaving 12 bases not matched to a gene. The chain's CDR3 is CASSPRQGLMNGYTF. DNA of the CDR3: TGTGCCAGCAGTCCCCGACAGGGTCTCATGAATGGCTACACCTTC.

This clone was found once. The gene calls are TRBV30 and TRBJ2-2; 11 bases line up with TRBD2. The germline CDR1 and CDR2 sequences are GTSNPN and SVGIG (reference sequence). With V trimmed by 0 bases and J by 0 bases, 12 bases remained unmatched. The CDR3 spans 20 residues. DNA for the CDR3: TGTGCCTGGAGTGTACTTAGTTTGGGTAGCGGGGGGGCGAACACCGGGGAGCTGTTTTTT. Its translation is CAWSVLSLGSGGANTGELFF.

The chain employs TRBV5-5 and TRBJ1-3; no definite D call. Trimming cost V 5 bases and J 2 bases, with 14 bases left between them. The V gene's germline CDR1 is SGHKS and CDR2 YYEKEE (reference sequence). The CDR3 runs to 15 residues. The DNA of the CDR3 is TGTGCCAGCAGGATCTCTTCACATACTGGAAACACCATATATTTT. This codes for CASRISSHTGNTIYF.

The chain is built from TRBV7-6 and TRBJ1-1, with D maybe TRBD1 (5 bases). Germline V gene lookup returns CDR1 SGHVS and CDR2 FNYEAQ. CDR3 length: 13 residues. The germline V and J ends were trimmed by 4 bases and 1 base, with 7 bases remaining between them. The CDR3 DNA is TGTGCCAGCAGCTCCCAGGGGAACACTGAAGCTTTCTTT. Its translation is CASSSQGNTEAFF. The full variable domain, rest sourced from reference TRBV7-6 and TRBJ1-1, is GAGVSQSPRYKVTKRGQDVALRCDPISGHVSLYWYRQALGQGPEFLTYFNYEAQQDKSGLPNDRFSAERPEGSISTLTIQRTEQRDSAMYRCASSSQGNTEAFFGQGTRLTVV.

V gene TRBV5-5 combines with J gene TRBJ2-3, with TRBD1 matching 7 bases. Germline CDR1 and CDR2: SGHKS and YYEKEE (reference sequence). The CDR3 length is 15 residues. Losses at the gene ends were 0 bases for V and 4 bases for J; bases not matched to a gene: 5. The CDR3 nucleotides read TGTGCCAGCAGCTTGGGGGGACAGTGGGCAGATACGCAGTATTTT. This encodes CASSLGGQWADTQYF.

V gene TRBV29-1 combines with J gene TRBJ2-2; no firm D call. The V end lost 2 bases, the J end lost 7 bases, and 11 bases lay between the germline ends. Per the germline V gene, CDR1 is SQVTM and CDR2 is ANQGSEA. CDR3 length: 13 residues. Written as DNA, the CDR3 is TGCAGCGTTGAATTGCGGTACGACGGGGAGCTGTTTTTT. This sequence encodes CSVELRYDGELFF.

This clone was recorded once. CDR3 sequence reads: CASSLDRLGTAYGYTF. Here the CDR3 DNA reads TGTGCCAGCAGCTTAGATCGTCTAGGGACGGCCTATGGCTACACCTTC. The chain is built from TRBV11-2 and TRBJ1-2; tentatively, D is TRBD1 (5 bases). The CDR3 has 16 amino acids. Trimming removed 0 bases at V and 4 bases at J, with 15 bases between. Germline lookup yields CDR1 SGHAT and CDR2 FQNNGV.

The chain is built from TRBV5-1 and TRBJ1-1; D unclear. Germline CDR1 is SGHRS and CDR2 is YFSETQ. CDR3 length: 14 residues. The V and J ends lost 6 bases and 4 bases respectively, with 16 bases between them. Here the CDR3 reads CASNKDPPVTEAFF. The CDR3 bases are TGCGCCAGCAATAAAGACCCCCCCGTCACTGAAGCTTTCTTT.

V usage is TRBV21-1 and J usage is TRBJ2-7; TRBD2, the D gene given by the table, was not confirmed from the DNA. TRBV21-1 is a pseudogene segment. The CDR3 loop spans 14 amino acids. The CDR3 sequence: CASSKGSTTYEQYF. The DNA for the CDR3 is TGTGCCAGCAGCAAAGGTAGCACGACCTACGAGCAGTACTTC.

In its sample, this clone was seen once. The chain links TRBV7-3 to TRBJ1-6, with D possibly TRBD1 on 6 matching bases. CDR1 and CDR2 (germline): SGHTA, FQGTGA. CDR3 size: 15 residues. The ends were cut back, 2 bases at V and 7 bases at J, with 12 bases in the middle. The CDR3 bases are TGTGCCAGCAGCTTATCCGGGACACCGAATTCACCCCTCCACTTT. Amino acid sequence: CASSLSGTPNSPLHF.

The CDR3 protein is CASSSGREIDYEQYF. DNA for the CDR3: TGTGCCAGCAGTAGCGGGAGAGAAATTGACTACGAGCAGTACTTC. This chain connects TRBV6-1 to TRBJ2-7; 8 positions match TRBD2. This CDR3 has 15 residues. Per germline, CDR1 MNHNS and CDR2 SASEGT. The V segment lost 5 bases and the J segment 3 bases; nucleotides outside the gene matches: 9.

The CDR3 DNA reads TGTGCCAGCAGCTTACTACAGGGAACCGAGCAGTACTTC. It specifies CASSLLQGTEQYF. This chain uses TRBV11-2 with TRBJ2-7, with a possible D match to TRBD1 (6 bases). This CDR3 is 13 amino acids long. In germline, CDR1 is SGHAT, CDR2 FQNNGV. With 2 bases removed from V and 6 bases from J, the gap between germline ends came to 11 bases.

This rearrangement joins TRBV7-2 to TRBJ2-7, with 8 bases matching TRBD2. The CDR3 is 15 amino acids. The J segment lost 6 bases and the V segment lost 1 base, leaving 8 bases of the junction unmatched. The germline V gene encodes CDR1 SGHTA and CDR2 FQGNSA. The CDR3 loop is CASSLGGGGTREQYF. The CDR3 bases are TGTGCCAGCAGCTTAGGGGGCGGGGGGACCCGCGAGCAGTACTTC. The full variable domain, its missing parts supplied by reference TRBV7-2 and TRBJ2-7, is GAGVSQSPSNKVTEKGKDVELRCDPISGHTALYWYRQSLGQGLEFLIYFQGNSAPDKSGLPSDRFSAERTGGSVSTLTIQRTQQEDSAVYLCASSLGGGGTREQYFGPGTRLTVT.